The clone carrying this T cell receptor (beta chain) was counted only a few times. TCRdb passed the RT-PCR reads through MiXCR, listing each CDR3 protein once. Among around 490,000 distinct CDR3 sequences listed, around 8% were seen once. The source of the sample is a study of response to subunit inactivated influenza vaccine. Germline CDR1 SGHKS, CDR2 YYEKEE (reference sequence). The V gene end was trimmed by 0 bases and the J gene end by 3 bases; junction bases not matched to a gene: 9. This CDR3 is 17 amino acids long. This receptor was taken from a man aged 45-69 years who received an inactivated influenza vaccine. The sequences come from PBMCs from blood, collected around 2 years after vaccination. The chain links TRBV5-5 to TRBJ2-5; TRBD2 matches at 9 bases. The CDR3 DNA reads TGTGCCAGCAGCTTGGTAATTCGGCGGGGGGGTGAAGAGACCCAGTACTTC. Amino acids: CASSLVIRRGGEETQYF.